This T cell receptor beta chain is drawn from a study of shared clonotypes between healthy human individuals. Findings and caveats of the study: Clonotype sharing among donors was thought likely to change with sequencing depth.

Partitioning of CD4+ cells yielded a CD45RA+ naive subset and a CD45RA-negative memory subset. Genomic DNA from each subset was divided evenly over several immunoSEQ plates. The repertoire was sequenced with immunoSEQ multiplex PCR; TCRdb's copy has only in-frame clones and lacks some. The profile shows 2,500,000 or so clones, roughly 93% of them singletons. A remark on this clone: Antigen unknown.

The sample taken for sequencing was naive CD4+ T cells from PBMCs. Subset reported: CD45RA+ positively selected. This clonotype was obtained from a young man in good health. Some clones in this sample may be carry-over from other donors' samples.

CDR3: CASSLGSWGRNTEAFF. Written as DNA, the CDR3 is TGTGCCAGCAGCTTGGGGTCTTGGGGAAGAAACACTGAAGCTTTCTTT. The chain recombines TRBV5-5 with TRBJ1-1, with D hard to call. The CDR3 extends over 16 amino acids. Trimming removed 0 bases at V and 2 bases at J, with 14 bases between. The germline CDR1 and CDR2 sequences are SGHKS and YYEKEE (reference sequence).